Listed below are T cell receptor beta chains from one sample, sequenced in a study of blood T cell repertoires in COVID-19. Libraries were prepared by immunoSEQ multiplex PCR; TCRdb keeps only in-frame clonotypes and omits some of them. The sample lists tens of thousands of clones; over 80% were seen once. The sequencing sample was made of peripheral blood. The receptors originated from a human donor in a cohort sampled during active COVID-19. The CDR3 runs from the conserved cysteine through the conserved F or W. D genes are given only for firm matches.

TRBJ1-1	NA	TRBV29-1	CSVEGGQGTEAFF
TRBJ2-6	NA	TRBV28	CASSSGQSPGANVLTF
TRBJ2-3	TRBD1	TRBV5-1	CASSPGQESTDTQYF
TRBJ2-7	TRBD1	TRBV7-2	CASSLAGQGPYEQYF
TRBJ1-3	NA	TRBV11-2	CASSLPFQLSGNTIYF
TRBJ2-1	TRBD1	TRBV7-7	CASSLEGPGQGYNEQFF
TRBJ2-2	TRBD2	TRBV10-3	CAISESSIAGGGGNTGELFF
TRBJ2-3	NA	TRBV3-1/TRBV3-2	CASSQNPSVDTQYF
TRBJ2-3	NA	TRBV27	CASSFSGGEDTQYF
TRBJ2-7	NA	TRBV25-1	CASSEQGGNPWDEQYF
TRBJ2-3	NA	TRBV7-3	CASSPQRAGTDTQYF
TRBJ1-4	TRBD1	TRBV12-5	CASGWGQGATNEKLFF
TRBJ2-7	NA	TRBV9	CASSVGGEGYEQYF
TRBJ1-5	NA	TRBV5-1	CASSLDSPDQPQHF
TRBJ1-4	NA	TRBV5-1	CASSVGRIGSEEKLFF
TRBJ1-2	TRBD1	TRBV5-6	CASSIDRGKNYGYTF
TRBJ1-6	NA	TRBV14	CASSQDLVQGGPPLHF
TRBJ1-4	NA	TRBV30	CAWSRTSTNEKLFF
TRBJ2-1	TRBD2	TRBV28	CASTRGDSYNEQFF
TRBJ1-1	NA	TRBV28	CASSLPPNTEAFF
TRBJ2-1	NA	TRBV7-9	CASSLRSDARNEQFF
TRBJ2-3	NA	TRBV4-2	CASSPGAGSTTDTQYF
TRBJ1-1	NA	TRBV11-3	CASSQSGSNTEAFF
TRBJ1-1	NA	TRBV2	CASSEGTGRAFF
TRBJ2-1	TRBD2	TRBV27	CASSLGRGGLYNEQFF
TRBJ1-5	NA	TRBV6-5	CASSQSRNQPQHF
TRBJ2-4	TRBD1	TRBV19	CASSIKARGQENIQYF
TRBJ2-1	NA	TRBV29-1	CSVEERRGEQFF
TRBJ1-1	TRBD1	TRBV5-1	CASSPRQGLNTEAFF
TRBJ1-4	NA	TRBV28	CASSPPSVNGEKLFF
TRBJ2-2	NA	TRBV9	CASSRLLVATGELFF
TRBJ2-1	TRBD2	TRBV19	CASSIEGLEGEQFF
TRBJ1-2	NA	TRBV19	CASSILPGGYTF
TRBJ2-7	NA	TRBV10-2	CASSATALSYEQYF
TRBJ2-7	TRBD1	TRBV29-1	CSVEDGTGNLYEQYF
TRBJ2-1	NA	TRBV4-1	CASSQGTSLHEQFF
TRBJ2-7	NA	TRBV27	CASSQQGRYEQYF
TRBJ1-3	NA	TRBV9	CASSVALARGNTIYF
TRBJ1-4	NA	TRBV29-1	CSVAPTAGEKLFF
TRBJ1-1	NA	TRBV27	CASSSSGMAEAFF
TRBJ1-2	TRBD1	TRBV3-1/TRBV3-2	CASSRGTGVSNYGYTF
TRBJ2-5	TRBD2	TRBV2	CASNRLAQQETQYF
TRBJ1-2	NA	TRBV9	CASSVRQGYGYTF
TRBJ2-3	TRBD2	TRBV10-3	CAISESSGGSTDTQYF
TRBJ2-5	TRBD2	TRBV11-3	CASSALGLAEETQYF
TRBJ1-2	NA	TRBV2	CASRWGGHGYTF
TRBJ1-6	NA	TRBV14	CASSQNTGNNSPLHF
TRBJ1-4	TRBD1	TRBV7-8	CASSPVGQGNEKLFF